Listed below are T cell receptor beta chains from one sample, sequenced in a study of cytomegalovirus exposure and HLA in healthy donors. Measured with immunoSEQ multiplex PCR; TCRdb has only the in-frame clones, and not every one. The sample has some 180,000 clones, 70% to 80% seen once; the top ten hold around 3%. Sequenced material: PBMCs. The receptors were sampled from a male donor in good health and CMV-seronegative. Both conserved end residues are part of each CDR3. D genes are given only for firm matches. Clone size is given for some rows only: seen once, a few or many times, or a class if the clone is expanded.

j_call clone_size d_call v_call cdr3_length cdr3_aa cdr3_nt
TRBJ1-2 . . TRBV6-1 13 CASSEDRNYGYTF TGTGCCAGCAGTGAAGACAGAAACTATGGCTACACCTTC
TRBJ2-1 . TRBD2 TRBV7-3 19 CASAKKGWREGYNDNEQFF TGTGCCAGCGCCAAAAAGGGATGGCGGGAGGGTTACAATGATAATGAGCAGTTCTTC
TRBJ1-5 . . TRBV6-6 13 CASLGQVDQPQHF TGTGCCAGCCTTGGGCAGGTGGATCAGCCCCAGCATTTT
TRBJ1-6 . . TRBV7-6 15 CASSLAGGDNSPLHF TGTGCCAGCAGCTTAGCGGGGGGGGATAATTCACCCCTCCACTTT
TRBJ2-7 . TRBD2 TRBV5-1 15 CASSLRASGAYEQYF TGCGCCAGCAGCTTGCGGGCCAGCGGGGCCTACGAGCAGTACTTC
TRBJ1-5 . . TRBV30 15 CAWSVPVGANQPQHF TGTGCCTGGAGTGTACCTGTAGGGGCGAATCAGCCCCAGCATTTT
TRBJ1-6 . . TRBV6-1 13 CASRQARDSPLHF TGTGCCAGCAGACAGGCCAGGGATTCACCCCTCCACTTT
TRBJ1-5 . . TRBV6-1 16 CASTESTVTSNQPQHF TGTGCCAGCACTGAATCGACAGTAACGAGCAATCAGCCCCAGCATTTT
TRBJ2-7 . . TRBV28 12 CASSLTSYEQYF TGTGCCAGCAGTTTAACTTCCTACGAGCAGTACTTC
TRBJ1-3 . . TRBV30 15 CAWSGAPTSGNTIYF TGTGCCTGGAGTGGGGCCCCGACATCTGGAAACACCATATATTTT
TRBJ2-4 . . TRBV28 14 CASSSGDGKNIQYF TGTGCCAGCAGTTCGGGGGACGGCAAAAACATTCAGTACTTC
TRBJ2-5 . . TRBV9 16 CASSPPTVGKEETQYF TGTGCCAGCAGCCCGCCAACGGTGGGTAAGGAGGAGACCCAGTACTTC
TRBJ1-5 . TRBD1 TRBV30 16 CAWNPGGTGYNQPQHF TGTGCCTGGAACCCCGGAGGGACAGGGTACAATCAGCCCCAGCATTTT
TRBJ1-4 . . TRBV4-1 17 CASSYPAGARGNEKLFF TGCGCCAGCAGCTACCCCGCGGGGGCGCGGGGTAATGAAAAACTGTTTTTT
TRBJ2-4 . TRBD2 TRBV6-5 14 CASTPPGLENIQYF TGTGCCAGCACCCCACCGGGACTAGAAAACATTCAGTACTTC
TRBJ2-3 . TRBD2 TRBV27 16 CASSTGTSGSTDTQYF TGTGCCAGCAGTACCGGGACTAGCGGAAGCACAGATACGCAGTATTTT
TRBJ2-7 . TRBD1 TRBV6-1 13 CASNRDRGVEQYF TGTGCCAGCAACCGGGACAGGGGGGTCGAGCAGTACTTC
TRBJ2-2 few . TRBV5-6 15 CASSLGPRNTGELFF TGTGCCAGCAGCCTGGGACCTAGGAACACCGGGGAGCTGTTTTTT
TRBJ2-1 . . TRBV14 11 CASSRAGEQFF TGTGCCAGCAGCCGGGCTGGTGAGCAGTTCTTC